This T cell receptor beta chain was profiled in a study of T cell repertoires in cytomegalovirus infection (dated by TCRdb to between 2017 and 2020). Regarding the study in general: Donor HLA type was relevant to the analysis, as public TCR beta signatures indicated carriage of CMV infection together with the matching HLA type. Broader findings and caveats from the paper: The ex vivo response was dominated by HLA-C-restricted CMV-specific TCR beta clonotypes, which also provided the single most frequent clonotype in two of eight donors. In both this cohort and an independent approximately 370-donor cohort, the cumulative frequency of public TCR beta family members distinguished carriers of CMV infection plus the relevant HLA type.

Sequenced on an Illumina HiSeq 1500. TCRdb redid the processing of the public reads, applying fastp at Q25 and MiXCR, and retained in-frame beta chains. Identical CDR3 proteins give one entry, which carries the most common genes and DNA. The sample data list roughly 500,000 distinct CDR3 sequences, and more than 15% of these were observed just once. The ten largest clonotypes hold more than 20% of the sample. V was cut back by 1 base and J by 2 bases, leaving a gap of 11 bases between them. The CDR3 has 15 amino acids, counting the end cysteine and phenylalanine. Only CDR3 DNA remains: 45 bases, in frame from the first base. CDR1 and CDR2 were assigned from the germline V gene (reference sequence) as SEHNR and FQNEAQ. In this sample, this clonotype turned up many times. No antigen is known for it. One base away there is no much larger clone; base qualities are not given.

Sequencing used CD8+ T cells from PBMCs. The chain uses TRBV7-9 and TRBJ2-5, with the D gene uncertain. This sequence originates from a human donor in good health (CMV status not recorded). Some clones in this sample may be carry-over from other donors' samples. The CDR3 amino acid sequence is: CASSLVGRQQETQYF. In nucleotides, the sequence is TGTGCCAGCAGCTTAGTAGGACGGCAGCAAGAGACCCAGTACTTC. Supplemented by the reference TRBV7-9 and TRBJ2-5 proteins around the CDR3, the complete variable domain is DTGVSQNPRHKITKRGQNVTFRCDPISEHNRLYWYRQTLGQGPEFLTYFQNEAQLEKSRLLSDRFSAERPKGSFSTLEIQRTEQGDSAMYLCASSLVGRQQETQYFGPGTRLLVL.